This passage covers 17 T cell receptor beta chains from one sample sequenced in a study of blood T cell repertoires in COVID-19. Profiling relied on immunoSEQ multiplex PCR, and the TCRdb table lists in-frame clones only, not all of them. The table lists roughly 86,000 clones, approximately 83% of them singletons. The material sequenced was peripheral blood. Every receptor here comes from a woman in her seventies with acute or convalescent COVID-19.

The table lists this clone with a count of one. This chain links TRBV9 with TRBJ1-4, with 7 bases matching TRBD1. The J segment lost 3 bases and the V segment lost 4 bases, leaving 6 bases of the junction unmatched. The CDR3 sequence is 15 residues long. The germline V gene has CDR1 SGDLS and CDR2 YYNGEE. The CDR3 here is CASSPGGLSNEKLFF. The CDR3 region has the DNA TGTGCCAGCAGCCCAGGGGGGCTTTCTAATGAAAAACTGTTTTTT.

The chain links TRBV2 to TRBJ1-2, with D perhaps TRBD1 (5 bases). Germline CDR1 and CDR2: SNHLY and FYNNEI. Trimming took 1 base from V and 7 from J, leaving 10 bases between them. The CDR3 has 13 amino acids. The CDR3: CASSEVGGSGYTF. The CDR3 coding sequence is TGTGCCAGCAGTGAAGTGGGGGGGTCTGGCTACACCTTC.

The rearrangement links TRBV19 to TRBJ2-3, with 8 bases lining up with TRBD1. Germline CDR1 reads LNHDA; CDR2 reads SQIVND (reference sequence). This CDR3 spans 17 amino acids. Trimming at V came to 4 bases and at J to 3 bases, leaving 12 bases not matched to a gene. The CDR3 DNA sequence: TGTGCCAGTAGTACCAGACCGGGACAGGATGAAACAGATACGCAGTATTTT. The encoded protein is CASSTRPGQDETDTQYF.

CDR3: CASSGGGGSGNTIYF. The CDR3 coding sequence is TGTGCCAGCAGTGGGGGTGGGGGCAGTGGAAACACCATATATTTT. The V and J genes are TRBV3-1 (or the pseudogene TRBV3-2) and TRBJ1-3, with D tentatively TRBD1 (6 bases). Trimming took off 6 bases at V and 3 bases at J, with 15 bases between the two ends. The CDR3 extends over 15 amino acids. CDR1 is LGHDT, CDR2 YNNKEL, per germline (reference sequence).

The chain combines TRBV6-5 with TRBJ1-2; D gene ambiguous. Germline values: CDR1 MNHEY, CDR2 SVGAGI. CDR3 length: 13 amino acids. V lost 4 bases and J 8 bases, leaving 14 bases between the germline ends. The CDR3 DNA is TGTGCCAGCAGTTTCCGCGGAGGGAACGGCTACACCTTC. This translates into CASSFRGGNGYTF.

This clone has more than one count but fewer than ten. The chain couples TRBV6-5 to TRBJ1-6, with D tentatively TRBD1 (5 bases). The CDR3 totals 14 residues. V gave up 5 bases and J gave up 8 bases, with 13 bases separating them. Per germline, CDR1 MNHEY and CDR2 SVGAGI. The CDR3 is CASSPQGWDSPLHF. The CDR3 DNA sequence: TGTGCCAGCAGTCCCCAGGGTTGGGATTCACCCCTCCACTTT.

The chain joins TRBV4-1 to TRBJ2-3, with TRBD2 matching over 7 bases. Losses at the gene ends were 0 bases for V and 2 bases for J; bases not matched to a gene: 8. From germline, CDR1 is MGHRA and CDR2 YSYEKL. The CDR3 loop spans 17 amino acids. CDR3 region: CASSQERITSDTDTQYF. In DNA form, the CDR3 reads TGCGCCAGCAGCCAAGAAAGGATCACTAGCGACACAGATACGCAGTATTTT.

V is TRBV7-9 and J is TRBJ2-7; TRBD1 matches 7 bases. V was pared by 1 base and J by 7 bases, with 1 base of the junction left unmatched. CDR1 and CDR2 (germline): SEHNR, FQNEAQ (reference sequence). CDR3 length: 12 amino acids. The CDR3 spells CASSLDRGEQYF. The CDR3 region has the DNA TGTGCCAGCAGCTTAGACAGGGGAGAGCAGTACTTC.

The chain is built from TRBV5-4 and TRBJ2-7; D might be TRBD2 (5 bases). V lost 4 bases and J 3 bases, leaving 17 bases between the germline ends. CDR3 length equals 15 residues. Germline-derived CDR1 and CDR2 are SGHNT and YYREEE (reference sequence). The chain's CDR3 is CASSLAGRGIYEQYF. The CDR3 bases are TGTGCCAGCAGCCTGGCCGGAAGAGGGATCTACGAGCAGTACTTC. Supplemented by reference TRBV5-4 and TRBJ2-7, the full variable domain reads ETGVTQSPTHLIKTRGQQVTLRCSSQSGHNTVSWYQQALGQGPQFIFQYYREEENGRGNFPPRFSGLQFPNYSSELNVNALELDDSALYLCASSLAGRGIYEQYFGPGTRLTVT.

This chain joins TRBV10-2 and TRBJ1-2; tentatively, D is TRBD1 (5 bases). Trimming took off 0 bases at V and 4 bases at J, with 18 bases between the two ends. CDR3 length: 17 amino acids. The germline V gene encodes CDR1 WSHSY and CDR2 SAAADI. For the CDR3, the DNA is TGCGCCAGCAGTGAGTCGTTTTTCCCCAGGGAGGGCTATGGCTACACCTTC. This sequence encodes CASSESFFPREGYGYTF.

The V gene is TRBV18, the J gene TRBJ1-1; 8 bases agree with TRBD1. The CDR3 has 14 residues. The germline V gene has CDR1 KGHSH and CDR2 LQKENI. J gave up 1 base and V 3 bases, and 1 base lay outside the gene matches. Here the CDR3 reads CASSPRGPNTEAFF. The CDR3 nucleotides are TGTGCCAGCTCACCCAGGGGGCCGAACACTGAAGCTTTCTTT. Full variable domain (outside the CDR3, taken from reference TRBV18 and TRBJ1-1): NAGVMQNPRHLVRRRGQEARLRCSPMKGHSHVYWYRQLPEEGLKFMVYLQKENIIDESGMPKERFSAEFPKEGPSILRIQQVVRGDSAAYFCASSPRGPNTEAFFGQGTRLTVV.

The CDR3: CASRQGAGGEAFF. DNA of the CDR3: TGTGCCAGCCGACAGGGGGCAGGAGGTGAAGCTTTCTTT. V and J are TRBV19 and TRBJ1-1; 10 bases are shared with TRBD1. CDR1 and CDR2 (germline): LNHDA, SQIVND (reference sequence). The V gene end was trimmed by 9 bases and the J gene end by 7 bases; junction bases not matched to a gene: 8. This CDR3 is built from 13 residues. The full variable domain, completed using reference TRBV19 and TRBJ1-1, is DGGITQSPKYLFRKEGQNVTLSCEQNLNHDAMYWYRQDPGQGLRLIYYSQIVNDFQKGDIAEGYSVSREKKESFPLTVTSAQKNPTAFYLCASRQGAGGEAFFGQGTRLTVV.

This clone was recorded once. V usage is TRBV11-2 and J usage is TRBJ2-7; D remains unclear. The ends were cut back, 7 bases at V and 2 bases at J, with 18 bases in the middle. Germline values: CDR1 SGHAT, CDR2 FQNNGV. The CDR3 is made up of 15 amino acids. The CDR3 loop reads CASNRPDTNPYEQYF. In nucleotides, the CDR3 is TGTGCCAGCAACCGCCCCGACACAAACCCCTACGAGCAGTACTTC.

In regard to this clone: The same CDR3 arises from other DNA sequences in this sample as well. The gene calls are TRBV10-2 and TRBJ1-3; 7 bases fit TRBD1. Trimming at V came to 6 bases and at J to 4 bases, leaving 3 bases not matched to a gene. Germline V gene sequence: CDR1 WSHSY, CDR2 SAAADI. This CDR3 spans 13 amino acids. The CDR3 reads CASSDRAGNTIYF. CDR3 nucleotide sequence: TGCGCCAGCAGCGACAGGGCCGGAAACACCATATATTTT.

The chain combines TRBV30 with TRBJ1-1; the D is unclear. The V gene's germline CDR1 is GTSNPN and CDR2 SVGIG (reference sequence). CDR3 length: 13 amino acids. V gave up 3 bases and J gave up 1 base, with 9 bases separating them. The DNA of the CDR3 is TGTGCCTGGAGCCTCCGTTGGAACACTGAAGCTTTCTTT. This sequence encodes CAWSLRWNTEAFF.

The CDR3 sequence is CASTSSGGAYNEQFF. DNA of the CDR3: TGTGCCAGTACCTCTAGCGGGGGGGCATATAATGAGCAGTTCTTC. This rearrangement joins TRBV6-5 to TRBJ2-1; TRBD2 matches 12 bases. There are 15 residues in the CDR3. Per germline, CDR1 MNHEY and CDR2 SVGAGI. V lost 9 bases and J lost 7; bases outside the gene matches: 10.

The CDR3 protein is CAIRRDISLNTEAFF. CDR3 nucleotides: TGTGCCATCAGACGGGACATCTCTTTGAACACTGAAGCTTTCTTT. The rearrangement joins TRBV10-3 to TRBJ1-1; tentative D call: TRBD1 (6 bases). The V and J ends lost 6 bases and 0 bases respectively, with 14 bases between them. The germline V gene encodes CDR1 ENHRY and CDR2 SYGVKD. The CDR3 is made up of 15 amino acids.